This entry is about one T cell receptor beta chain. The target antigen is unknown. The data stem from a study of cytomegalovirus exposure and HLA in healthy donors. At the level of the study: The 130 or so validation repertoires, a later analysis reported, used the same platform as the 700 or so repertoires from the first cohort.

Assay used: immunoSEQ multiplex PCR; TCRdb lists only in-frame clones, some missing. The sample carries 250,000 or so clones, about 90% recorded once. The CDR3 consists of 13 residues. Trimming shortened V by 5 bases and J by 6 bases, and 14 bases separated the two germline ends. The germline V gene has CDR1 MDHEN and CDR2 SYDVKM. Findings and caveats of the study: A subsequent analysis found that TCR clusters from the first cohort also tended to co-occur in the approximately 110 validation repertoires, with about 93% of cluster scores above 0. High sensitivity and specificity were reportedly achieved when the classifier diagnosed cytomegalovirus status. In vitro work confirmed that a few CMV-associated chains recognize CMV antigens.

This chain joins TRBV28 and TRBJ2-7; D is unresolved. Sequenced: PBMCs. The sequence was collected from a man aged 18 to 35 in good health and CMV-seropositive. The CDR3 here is CASSPPPPAEQYF. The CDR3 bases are TGTGCCAGCAGTCCACCCCCTCCCGCCGAGCAGTACTTC.